The clone carrying this T cell receptor (beta chain) has only a few counts. What it binds is unknown. The data were obtained in a study of CD8 T cells in ankylosing spondylitis. Via MiXCR, TCRdb re-called the 5' RACE reads, giving one row per CDR3 protein. The sample has roughly 150,000 distinct CDR3 sequences, around a third seen once. Broader study findings: With a CD8+ phenotype, disease-linked clones were relatively rare in peripheral blood.

V was cut by 5 bases and J by 0 bases, with 20 bases left in between. CDR1 is SGHVS, CDR2 FQNEAQ, per germline. This CDR3 contains 17 residues. This clonotype was sampled from a male donor with ankylosing spondylitis. The rearrangement joins TRBV7-8 to TRBJ2-7, with a weak D call TRBD1 (6 bases). What was sequenced was synovial fluid, either unsorted or a sorted T cell fraction (not recorded which). CDR3 protein: CASSRGTATTSSYEQYF. In nucleotides, the CDR3 is TGTGCCAGCAGCAGGGGGACGGCGACAACTAGCTCCTACGAGCAGTACTTC.